Shown below are 32 T cell receptor beta chains from a single sample sequenced in a study of T-cell memory formation after mild COVID-19. MiXCR was run by TCRdb on the 5' RACE reads, yielding one entry per CDR3 protein. The sample holds fewer than 350,000 distinct CDR3 sequences; around an eighth are singletons and the top ten take 21%. The specimen sequenced was PBMCs or a T cell subset sorted from them (not recorded which). Source of these receptors: a young man who had mild COVID-19 (a few samples of this study predate the infection). Cell type and time point are not known.

V usage is TRBV7-9 and J usage is TRBJ1-1, with D possibly being TRBD1 (6 bases). The CDR3 sequence is 14 residues long. Germline-derived CDR1 and CDR2 are SEHNR and FQNEAQ (reference sequence). The V and J ends lost 5 bases and 4 bases respectively, with 14 bases between them. The CDR3 DNA follows: TGTGCCAGCAGCCACCCACCGGGGGCCACTGAAGCTTTCTTT. Translating it yields CASSHPPGATEAFF.

Comments on this clonotype: A much larger clone lies one base from this, so it may be a read error. Lacking the conserved final phenylalanine or tryptophan, this CDR3 likely reflects a read error. The V and J genes are TRBV5-1 and TRBJ2-3; D gene unclear. The V end lost 1 base, the J end lost 5 bases, and 2 bases lay between the germline ends. This CDR3 has 11 residues. Germline loops: CDR1 SGHRS, CDR2 YFSETQ. The CDR3 reads CASSLRDTQYL. The CDR3 DNA follows: TGCGCCAGCAGCTTGAGAGATACGCAGTATCTT.

This clonotype was seen repeatedly, ten times or more. The chain combines TRBV19 with TRBJ2-7, with TRBD2 matching over 7 bases. This CDR3 is built from 13 residues. In germline, CDR1 is LNHDA, CDR2 SQIVND (reference sequence). Unmatched junction bases numbered 4, after V lost 6 bases and J lost 2 bases. CDR3 protein: CASSSGGPYEQYF. CDR3 nucleotides: TGTGCCAGTAGCTCGGGGGGACCCTACGAGCAGTACTTC.

This clonotype was counted only a few times. The chain is built from TRBV12-3 or TRBV12-4 and TRBJ2-2, with a tentative D call TRBD2 (6 bases). The CDR3 length is 14 residues. Trimming left V 3 bases short and J 4 bases short, with 9 bases between. The CDR3 protein is CASSFGGSTGELFF. CDR3 bases: TGTGCCAGCAGTTTCGGGGGAAGCACCGGGGAGCTGTTTTTT.

The chain combines TRBV7-2 with TRBJ1-5, with TRBD1 as a possible D gene (5 bases). V lost 1 base, J lost 8 bases, and 15 bases lay in between. The CDR3 contains 15 residues. Germline CDR1 and CDR2: SGHTA and FQGNSA. DNA for the CDR3: TGTGCCAGCAGCTTAGATAGGGGTAGTTTGAAGCCCCAGCATTTT. It translates to CASSLDRGSLKPQHF.

This clonotype was observed a handful of times. The CDR3 bases are TGCGCCAGCCGCGGGCGTGGGGCCAAAAACATTCAGTACTTC. Encoded protein: CASRGRGAKNIQYF. The V call is TRBV5-1, the J call TRBJ2-4; D may be TRBD2 (5 bases). The CDR3 spans 14 residues. Germline-derived CDR1 and CDR2 are SGHRS and YFSETQ. The V end lost 7 bases, the J end lost 1 base, and 12 bases lay between the germline ends.

The sample holds many counts of this clonotype. The chain has TRBV2 and TRBJ2-5; 16 positions match TRBD2. This CDR3 spans 14 amino acids. The germline V gene encodes CDR1 SNHLY and CDR2 FYNNEI. J was trimmed by 9 bases and V by 6 bases; bases with no gene match: 4. The CDR3 DNA reads as TGTGCCAGCAGCCCCGGGACTAGCGGGGGGGCCCAGTACTTC. Protein product: CASSPGTSGGAQYF.

This chain uses TRBV2 with TRBJ1-3, with a possible D match to TRBD1 (5 bases). V lost 2 bases and J lost 4, with 12 bases in between. This CDR3 is built from 15 residues. CDR1 and CDR2 from the germline V gene are SNHLY and FYNNEI. The CDR3 bases are TGTGCCAGCAGTGAACTCGGGGGAGGCGGAAACACCATATATTTT. Protein sequence: CASSELGGGGNTIYF. Variable domain in full (rest from reference TRBV2 and TRBJ1-3): EPEVTQTPSHQVTQMGQEVILRCVPISNHLYFYWYRQILGQKVEFLVSFYNNEISEKSEIFDDQFSVERPDGSNFTLKIRSTKLEDSAMYFCASSELGGGGNTIYFGEGSWLTVV.

The chain has TRBV6-5 and TRBJ1-2, with no clear D. The germline V gene encodes CDR1 MNHEY and CDR2 SVGAGI. Trimming removed 5 bases at V and 2 bases at J, with 12 bases between. CDR3 size: 14 residues. CDR3 residues: CASSRELGNYGYTF. CDR3 DNA: TGTGCCAGCAGTCGGGAGTTAGGGAACTATGGCTACACCTTC.

This clonotype was seen ten or more times. The chain joins TRBV20-1 to TRBJ2-1, with D hard to call. V gave up 6 bases and J gave up 3 bases, with 18 bases separating them. This CDR3 contains 15 residues. Germline CDR1 is DFQATT and CDR2 is SNEGSKA (reference sequence). The CDR3 DNA is TGCAGTGCCCCGCCCTATGGCTCGGTCTACAATGAGCAGTTCTTC. Protein sequence: CSAPPYGSVYNEQFF.

The chain is built from TRBV7-2 and TRBJ2-2, with 7 bases aligning to TRBD1. Trimming cost V 4 bases and J 0 bases; bases outside gene matches: 5. The CDR3 consists of 16 residues. CDR1 is SGHTA, CDR2 FQGNSA, per germline. CDR3 nucleotide sequence: TGTGCCAGCAGCTCTGAGGGACAGTCGAACACCGGGGAGCTGTTTTTT. Translated: CASSSEGQSNTGELFF.

The V and J genes are TRBV7-2 and TRBJ2-5, with 10 bases that match TRBD1. Trimming at V came to 5 bases and at J to 7 bases, leaving 4 bases not matched to a gene. Per the germline V gene, CDR1 is SGHTA and CDR2 is FQGNSA. This CDR3 has 13 amino acids. The CDR3 DNA reads as TGTGCCAGCAGCCCCGGGGACAGGGGGACCCAGTACTTC. Translation gives CASSPGDRGTQYF.

This clonotype was counted a few times. J is TRBJ2-7 and V is TRBV6-2 or TRBV6-3; D perhaps matches TRBD1 (7 bases). Between the trimmed V and J ends, which lost 6 bases and 7 bases, there was a span of 13 bases. Germline CDR1 MNHEY, CDR2 SVGEGT. The CDR3 spans 12 residues. As DNA, the CDR3 is TGTGCCAGCAGGACCCAGGGGGGAGAGCAGTACGTC. It encodes CASRTQGGEQYV.

The chain joins TRBV5-1 to TRBJ2-3, with no clear D. The V end lost 4 bases, the J end lost 0 bases, and 12 bases lay between the germline ends. Germline V gives CDR1 SGHRS, CDR2 YFSETQ. This CDR3 contains 15 residues. The DNA of the CDR3 is TGCGCCAGCAGCCGGAATTACGAGAGCACAGATACGCAGTATTTT. It encodes CASSRNYESTDTQYF.

This clonotype has just a few counts. This chain links TRBV6-5 with TRBJ1-2, with D hard to call. CDR1 MNHEY and CDR2 SVGAGI come from the germline V gene. V lost 2 bases, J lost 5 bases, and 12 bases lay in between. The CDR3 is made up of 14 amino acids. The CDR3 here is CASSYTSAGYGYTF. The CDR3 DNA follows: TGTGCCAGCAGTTACACGTCCGCGGGGTATGGCTACACCTTC.

The chain is built from TRBV7-9 and TRBJ2-3; D is possibly TRBD1 (5 bases). CDR1 SEHNR and CDR2 FQNEAQ come from the germline V gene (reference sequence). The CDR3 extends over 14 amino acids. The V end was cut by 4 bases, the J end by 6 bases, with 14 bases between. CDR3 residues: CASSSDTEWDTQYF. As DNA, the CDR3 is TGTGCCAGCAGCTCGGACACGGAATGGGATACGCAGTATTTT.

This clonotype was detected many times. J is TRBJ2-7 and V is TRBV12-3 or TRBV12-4, with D possibly called TRBD1 or TRBD2 (5 bases each). The CDR3 is 14 amino acids. V was clipped by 3 bases and J by 6 bases, with 15 bases between them. The CDR3 DNA sequence: TGTGCCAGCAGTTTTGGGGGAAGGAGGTCCGAGCAGTACTTC. Its translation is CASSFGGRRSEQYF.

Regarding this clonotype: Relative to the germline gene, one junction end is altered; a read error may explain this. The chain combines TRBV5-6 with TRBJ2-1; TRBD1 matches at 7 bases. Germline-derived CDR1 and CDR2 are SGHDT and YYEEEE. The CDR3 runs 13 residues. The DNA for the CDR3 is TGTGCCAGCAGCCCGCCGGGACAGCACAATGAGCAGTTC. Translating it yields CASSPPGQHNEQF.

The J gene is TRBJ2-7, the V gene TRBV7-9; D may be TRBD2 (6 bases). Germline V gene sequence: CDR1 SEHNR, CDR2 FQNEAQ (reference sequence). V shed 5 bases and J shed 2 bases, with 13 bases lying between them. The CDR3 contains 14 residues. The CDR3 is CASSPGRRPYEQYF. The CDR3 DNA reads as TGTGCCAGCAGCCCTGGGAGGAGACCCTACGAGCAGTACTTC.

Only a few counts were recorded for this clonotype. This chain connects TRBV2 to TRBJ2-2, with D possibly matching TRBD2 (8 bases). The CDR3 covers 15 residues. V was trimmed by 7 bases and J by 6 bases, leaving 18 bases between them. Germline CDR1 is SNHLY and CDR2 is FYNNEI. The CDR3 region is CASKGGGGPPGELFF. DNA for the CDR3: TGTGCCAGCAAAGGGGGCGGGGGGCCTCCCGGGGAGCTGTTTTTT.

The chain couples TRBV2 to TRBJ2-3; weak D call: TRBD2 (6 bases). Trimming cost V 4 bases and J 8 bases, with 16 bases left between them. The CDR3 consists of 14 residues. Germline assignment: CDR1 SNHLY and CDR2 FYNNEI. CDR3 sequence (DNA): TGTGCCAGCAGTGTATCACTAGCCGGGGGTACGCAGTATTTT. It yields the protein CASSVSLAGGTQYF. The full variable domain, its missing parts supplied by reference TRBV2 and TRBJ2-3, is EPEVTQTPSHQVTQMGQEVILRCVPISNHLYFYWYRQILGQKVEFLVSFYNNEISEKSEIFDDQFSVERPDGSNFTLKIRSTKLEDSAMYFCASSVSLAGGTQYFGPGTRLTVL.

The rearrangement links TRBV5-4 to TRBJ1-3, with 7 bases identical to TRBD1. Looked up from germline, CDR1 is SGHNT and CDR2 is YYREEE (reference sequence). V shed 0 bases and J 11 bases; nucleotides not matched to a gene: 2. The CDR3 sequence is 12 residues long. The CDR3 DNA sequence: TGTGCCAGCAGCTTGGAAGGACAGGCCATATATTTT. As protein: CASSLEGQAIYF.

The chain is built from TRBV4-3 and TRBJ2-1; D is unclear. CDR3 length equals 16 residues. With 0 bases removed from V and 4 bases from J, the gap between germline ends came to 13 bases. Looked up from germline, CDR1 is LGHNA and CDR2 is YSLEER. The CDR3 coding sequence is TGCGCCAGCAGCCAAGATTTTGCAGGCTTATACAATGAGCAGTTCTTC. This gives the protein CASSQDFAGLYNEQFF.

This clonotype appeared a few times. V usage is TRBV12-3 or TRBV12-4 and J usage is TRBJ2-7; TRBD1 agrees at 8 bases. After removal of 3 bases from V and 7 bases from J, the junction contained 5 bases not matched to a gene. The CDR3 has 13 residues. Here the CDR3 DNA reads TGTGCCAGCAGTTTGACAGGGGAGAGGGAGCAGTACGTC. Translation gives CASSLTGEREQYV.

A few counts support this clonotype. The chain joins TRBV7-8 to TRBJ2-5, with D perhaps TRBD1 or TRBD2 (5 bases each). The germline V gene encodes CDR1 SGHVS and CDR2 FQNEAQ. The CDR3 has 13 amino acids. Trimming cost V 5 bases and J 9 bases, with 16 bases left between them. The chain's CDR3 is CASSQPGAGSQYF. CDR3 in DNA: TGTGCCAGCAGCCAGCCCGGGGCCGGGTCCCAGTACTTC.

CDR3 in DNA: TGTGCCAGCAGCTTTGGTCCCAGGGACTATGGCTACACCTTC. Its translation is CASSFGPRDYGYTF. The chain recombines TRBV5-5 with TRBJ1-2, with D possibly being TRBD1 (5 bases). CDR1 and CDR2 from the germline V gene are SGHKS and YYEKEE (reference sequence). Trimming shortened V by 2 bases and J by 3 bases, and 11 bases separated the two germline ends. The CDR3 consists of 14 residues.

The chain combines TRBV5-1 with TRBJ1-2, with 7 bases fitting TRBD1. The trim removed 2 bases at V and 2 bases at J, leaving 6 bases unmatched. The V gene's germline CDR1 is SGHRS and CDR2 YFSETQ. The CDR3 is 15 amino acids. CDR3 amino acids: CASSLNPGQNYGYTF. DNA of the CDR3: TGCGCCAGCAGCTTAAATCCGGGACAGAACTATGGCTACACCTTC.

The chain joins TRBV6-5 to TRBJ1-6; a weak D match, TRBD1 (5 bases). Germline values: CDR1 MNHEY, CDR2 SVGAGI. There are 14 residues in the CDR3. V was trimmed by 8 bases and J by 13 bases, leaving 21 bases between them. CDR3 DNA sequence: TGTGCCAGCGGACTAACAGGCCTATACTATCCCCTCCACTTT. As protein: CASGLTGLYYPLHF.

This clonotype was counted many times. The rearrangement joins TRBV7-6 to TRBJ1-2, with unresolved D. The V gene's germline CDR1 is SGHVS and CDR2 FNYEAQ. Trimming removed 5 bases from V and 5 bases from J, with 9 bases in between. The CDR3 loop spans 12 amino acids. CDR3 sequence (DNA): TGTGCCAGCAGCCCCCTCTTATATGGCTACACCTTC. It translates to CASSPLLYGYTF.

The genes are TRBV7-3 and TRBJ2-2, with TRBD1 identical over 7 bases. Germline V gene data show CDR1 as SGHTA and CDR2 as FQGTGA. This CDR3 spans 16 amino acids. Trimming took 6 bases from V and 3 from J; bases not matched to a gene: 10. Here the CDR3 DNA reads TGTGCCAGCAGTCACCGACAGGGACCAGACACCGGGGAGCTGTTTTTT. Its translation is CASSHRQGPDTGELFF.

The sample holds a few counts of this clonotype. This chain uses TRBV7-2 with TRBJ2-4; D may correspond to TRBD1 or TRBD2 (5 bases each). This CDR3 comprises 12 residues. Trimming took 4 bases from V and 6 from J, leaving 7 bases between them. Germline CDR1 and CDR2: SGHTA and FQGNSA. The CDR3 DNA reads as TGTGCCAGCAGCTCCGGGGCAAACATTCAGTACTTC. Translation: CASSSGANIQYF.

The chain carries TRBV4-3 and TRBJ1-1; no firm D call. The CDR3 totals 12 residues. Trimming took 1 base from V and 6 from J, leaving 6 bases between them. Germline values: CDR1 LGHNA, CDR2 YSLEER. The CDR3 coding sequence is TGCGCCAGCAGCCAAGGGTTCGCTGAAGCTTTCTTT. Its translation is CASSQGFAEAFF.